Shown below are 5 T cell receptor beta chains from a single sample sequenced in a study of cytomegalovirus exposure and HLA in healthy donors. Clones were sequenced by immunoSEQ multiplex PCR, and TCRdb holds only the in-frame ones, with some missing. The data contain about 150,000 clones, around 90% of them seen just once; the ten biggest clones take up 2.5% to 4%. The sequenced material came from PBMCs. These receptors were taken from a woman younger than 35 in good health and CMV-seropositive.

The CDR3 nucleotides read TGCGCCAGCAGCTTGGTGCCAGGGCGAGAGACCCAGTACTTC. Its protein is CASSLVPGRETQYF. The chain joins TRBV5-1 to TRBJ2-5, with D possibly TRBD1 on 5 matching bases. Trimming took 0 bases from V and 4 from J, leaving 10 bases between them. The CDR3 has 14 amino acids. Germline-derived CDR1 and CDR2 are SGHRS and YFSETQ.

V usage is TRBV9 and J usage is TRBJ2-5; D is undetermined. Trimming took off 0 bases at V and 5 bases at J, with 11 bases between the two ends. The CDR3 is 14 residues long. Germline V gene sequence: CDR1 SGDLS, CDR2 YYNGEE. CDR3 sequence reads: CASSVETRSETQYF. The CDR3, as DNA: TGTGCCAGCAGCGTAGAAACGCGTTCGGAGACCCAGTACTTC.

This clone was picked up a small number of times. The chain recombines TRBV15 with TRBJ2-2; D is perhaps TRBD2 (5 bases). This CDR3 region has 15 residues. Germline CDR1 LNHNV, CDR2 YYDKDF (reference sequence). V was pared by 3 bases and J by 5 bases, with 13 bases between. The CDR3 DNA reads as TGTGCCACCAGCAGGGCGGCGCGGGCAACCGGGGAGCTGTTTTTT. It is translated as CATSRAARATGELFF.

The chain employs TRBV6-1 and TRBJ1-2, with D unresolved. Germline values: CDR1 MNHNS, CDR2 SASEGT. The CDR3 has 12 residues. Trimming stripped 1 base from V and 8 bases from J, with 8 bases between. This CDR3 reads CASSEVSHGYTF. CDR3 in DNA: TGTGCCAGCAGTGAAGTGAGCCACGGCTACACCTTC.

The V and J genes are TRBV30 and TRBJ2-2, with D tentatively TRBD2 (5 bases). V was clipped by 5 bases and J by 0 bases, with 13 bases between them. The CDR3 is made up of 15 amino acids. Germline CDR1 GTSNPN, CDR2 SVGIG (reference sequence). This CDR3 is CAWSGSDSNTGELFF. The DNA of the CDR3 is TGTGCCTGGTCAGGTAGCGATTCGAACACCGGGGAGCTGTTTTTT.